These 5 T cell receptor beta chains originate from one sample sequenced in a study of Ad26.COV2.S vaccination and SARS-CoV-2 variants. Treatment noted: about 20 received Ad26.COV2.S at low or high dose, single or two shots; 5 received placebo; per-sample allocation not given. Sample collection was performed on day 63 after the first vaccine or placebo injection. TCRdb's copy holds only in-frame clones and misses some; the assay was immunoSEQ multiplex PCR. The sample comprises a few hundred thousand clones, 75% to 95% of which are singletons, and 12% rests with the top ten. This material consisted of peripheral blood, taken in a trial of Ad26.COV2.S vaccine versus placebo. Receptor source: a person aged 18-65 years who received the Ad26.COV2.S COVID-19 vaccine or a placebo.

The rearrangement joins TRBV5-1 to TRBJ1-4, with a tentative D call TRBD1 (5 bases). The germline V gene encodes CDR1 SGHRS and CDR2 YFSETQ. The CDR3 runs 14 residues. Trimming left V 4 bases short and J 7 bases short, with 14 bases between. CDR3: CASSLGGGIEKLFF. DNA for the CDR3: TGCGCCAGCAGCCTGGGCGGGGGTATTGAAAAACTGTTTTTT.

This clone is a singleton in its sample. V usage is TRBV5-1 and J usage is TRBJ2-1; unclear D gene. With 0 bases removed from V and 3 bases from J, the gap between germline ends came to 13 bases. The CDR3 has 16 amino acids. Germline V gene data show CDR1 as SGHRS and CDR2 as YFSETQ. CDR3 region: CASSLVVGLNYNEQFF. The DNA of the CDR3 is TGCGCCAGCAGCTTGGTTGTCGGGTTAAACTACAATGAGCAGTTCTTC.

The chain couples TRBV27 to TRBJ1-4; the D is unclear. CDR3 length: 15 amino acids. Trimming stripped 5 bases from V and 4 bases from J, with 14 bases between. Germline-derived CDR1 and CDR2 are MNHEY and SMNVEV (reference sequence). CDR3 DNA sequence: TGTGCCAGCAGTGGTGAGGGTTCCGTTAATGAAAAACTGTTTTTT. Translated: CASSGEGSVNEKLFF.

The gene calls are TRBV11-2 and TRBJ2-1; D could derive from TRBD1 or TRBD2 (5 bases each). CDR1 and CDR2 from the germline V gene are SGHAT and FQNNGV. The CDR3 contains 12 residues. V lost 4 bases and J 6 bases, leaving 7 bases between the germline ends. The CDR3 bases are TGTGCCAGCAGCTCGAGGGGCAATGAGCAGTTCTTC. It is translated as CASSSRGNEQFF.

This chain connects TRBV6-5 to TRBJ2-3; TRBD2 is a possible D gene (6 bases). The CDR3 length is 15 residues. Per the germline V gene, CDR1 is MNHEY and CDR2 is SVGAGI. Trimming took 5 bases from V and 6 from J, leaving 18 bases between them. The CDR3 region is CASSPSARETDTQYF. The CDR3 DNA follows: TGTGCCAGCAGTCCCTCCGCTCGGGAGACGGATACGCAGTATTTT.